This T cell receptor (beta chain) derives from a study of post-analysis software for immune sequencing data. As for the study in general: There were relapsing-remitting, secondary progressive and progressive-relapsing multiple sclerosis among the disease courses included. Findings of the study overall: Compared against controls, patients with multiple sclerosis displayed significantly lower normalized Chao1 diversity. TRBV5-6, TRBV5-1 and TRBV20-1 belonged to a set of about 5 TRBV segments that were more frequent in patients than controls. Batch-mates among the samples co-clustered strongly by F measure.

TCR beta libraries were prepared from cDNA with unique molecular identifiers. The T cell input of about 0.9 to 11 million gave roughly 460,000 cDNA molecules. TCRdb called the PCR reads again in MiXCR, with one record for every CDR3 protein. This table holds 750,000 to 950,000 distinct CDR3 sequences, roughly 46% found once. This clonotype came up a few times. What it recognizes is unknown. Germline V gives CDR1 SGHTA, CDR2 FQGNSA. The CDR3 consists of 16 residues. V lost 5 bases, J lost 5 bases, and 12 bases stayed unmatched. The receptor was derived from a girl under 18 with multiple sclerosis. Material: blood. V usage is TRBV7-2 and J usage is TRBJ2-3; 8 bases are shared with TRBD2. CDR3 sequence (DNA): TGTGCCAGCAGCCCTCCCGCCCGGGAGGGGGGAGATACGCAGTATTTT. This encodes CASSPPAREGGDTQYF.